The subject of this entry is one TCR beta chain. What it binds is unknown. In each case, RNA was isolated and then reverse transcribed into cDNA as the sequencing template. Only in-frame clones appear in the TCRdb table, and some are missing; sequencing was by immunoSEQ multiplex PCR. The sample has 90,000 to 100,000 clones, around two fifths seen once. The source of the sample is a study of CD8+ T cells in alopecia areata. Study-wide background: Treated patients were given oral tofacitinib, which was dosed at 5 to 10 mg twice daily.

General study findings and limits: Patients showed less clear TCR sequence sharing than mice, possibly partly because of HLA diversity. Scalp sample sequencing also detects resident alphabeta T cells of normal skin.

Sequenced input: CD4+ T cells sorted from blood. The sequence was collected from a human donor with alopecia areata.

CDR3 coding DNA: TGCAGCGTTGAAGGCAGGCTGGGCGATGAGCAGTTCTTC. Translation gives CSVEGRLGDEQFF. The rearrangement uses TRBV29-1 and TRBJ2-1; D gene uncertain. Germline V lookup: CDR1 SQVTM, CDR2 ANQGSEA. Trimming pared 1 base from V and 8 bases from J, leaving 12 bases between. The CDR3 covers 13 residues.